A selection of T cell receptor beta chains follows, all from one sample in a study of T cell repertoires in cytomegalovirus infection. The antigens of these receptors remain unknown. Via MiXCR, TCRdb re-called the reads, giving one row per CDR3 protein. Of 45,000 to 55,000 distinct CDR3 sequences in the sample, under 25% were seen once. Sequences were derived from CD8+ T cells from cultured PBMCs, sampled from culture after CMV antigen stimulation. The origin of the receptors is a human donor in good health (CMV status not recorded). Some clones in this sample may be carry-over from other donors' samples. CDR3s include the opening cysteine and the closing phenylalanine or tryptophan. Each record gives: V gene, J gene, clone size, D gene, CDR3 protein, CDR3 DNA. The D gene is left open where the match is weak. A row's size may be missing; if present it is once, few, many or a size class.

V: TRBV4-2
J: TRBJ2-3
size: few
D: -
CDR3: CASSSDPLPASTDTQYF
DNA: TGTGCCAGCAGCTCCGATCCCCTACCCGCTAGCACAGATACGCAGTATTTT

V: TRBV10-3
J: TRBJ2-7
size: few
D: -
CDR3: CAISESTGPADEQYF
DNA: TGTGCCATCAGTGAGTCGACTGGACCGGCCGACGAGCAGTACTTC

V: TRBV7-8
J: TRBJ2-3
size: few
D: -
CDR3: CASSLSQGPDTQYF
DNA: TGTGCCAGCAGCTTATCGCAGGGGCCGGATACGCAGTATTTT

V: TRBV28
J: TRBJ1-5
size: few
D: TRBD1
CDR3: CASSYRGRGNSNQPQHF
DNA: TGTGCCAGCAGTTACAGGGGCAGAGGTAATAGCAATCAGCCCCAGCATTTT

V: TRBV7-9
J: TRBJ1-2
size: few
D: -
CDR3: CASSLVGDNSHYGYTF
DNA: TGTGCCAGCAGCTTAGTTGGGGACAACAGTCACTATGGCTACACCTTC

V: TRBV7-6
J: TRBJ2-5
size: -
D: TRBD2
CDR3: CASSLLGGRGLAGIRKTQYF
DNA: TGTGCCAGCAGCTTATTGGGCGGGCGGGGACTAGCGGGGATTCGGAAGACCCAGTACTTC

V: TRBV28
J: TRBJ2-5
size: many
D: -
CDR3: CASSLGGAETQYF
DNA: TGTGCCAGCAGCCTGGGGGGGGCAGAGACCCAGTACTTC

V: TRBV7-8
J: TRBJ1-1
size: few
D: -
CDR3: CASRLGGVNTEAFF
DNA: TGTGCCAGCAGGTTAGGGGGAGTGAACACTGAAGCTTTCTTT

V: TRBV15
J: TRBJ1-1
size: few
D: -
CDR3: CATSRDLRGRSTEAFF
DNA: TGTGCCACCAGCAGAGATCTACGGGGGAGGTCCACTGAAGCTTTCTTT

V: TRBV6-1
J: TRBJ2-1
size: -
D: TRBD2
CDR3: CASSDLAGGGNEQFF
DNA: TGTGCCAGCAGTGACCTAGCGGGGGGTGGCAATGAGCAGTTCTTC

V: TRBV6-2/TRBV6-3
J: TRBJ2-5
size: -
D: -
CDR3: CASSLSRILEAETQYF
DNA: TGTGCCAGCAGTTTGTCGCGGATACTGGAGGCAGAGACCCAGTACTTC

V: TRBV7-9
J: TRBJ2-5
size: -
D: -
CDR3: CASRGAGETQYF
DNA: TGTGCCAGTCGGGGGGCCGGAGAGACCCAGTACTTC

V: TRBV6-2/TRBV6-3
J: TRBJ2-3
size: few
D: -
CDR3: CASSYRERLVSESTDTQYF
DNA: TGTGCCAGCAGTTACCGAGAACGACTAGTCTCCGAGAGCACAGATACGCAGTATTTT

V: TRBV11-2
J: TRBJ2-5
size: -
D: -
CDR3: CASSLRGRPETQYF
DNA: TGTGCCAGCAGCTTAAGGGGCAGGCCAGAGACCCAGTACTTC

V: TRBV28
J: TRBJ2-1
size: many
D: -
CDR3: CASSLSGTYNEQFF
DNA: TGTGCCAGCAGTTTATCGGGAACCTACAATGAGCAGTTCTTC

V: TRBV7-8
J: TRBJ2-2
size: -
D: -
CDR3: CASSLESGELFF
DNA: TGTGCCAGCAGCTTAGAAAGCGGGGAGCTGTTTTTT

V: TRBV28
J: TRBJ2-1
size: few
D: -
CDR3: CASSQPRGSLSYNEQFF
DNA: TGTGCCAGCAGCCAACCGCGGGGCTCCCTCTCCTACAATGAGCAGTTCTTC

V: TRBV7-2
J: TRBJ2-7
size: -
D: TRBD1
CDR3: CASSARQQGPYEQYF
DNA: TGTGCCAGCAGCGCTCGCCAACAGGGGCCCTACGAGCAGTACTTC

V: TRBV11-2
J: TRBJ2-1
size: few
D: -
CDR3: CASSLVVYEQFF
DNA: TGTGCCAGCAGCTTAGTGGTCTATGAGCAGTTCTTC

V: TRBV6-2/TRBV6-3
J: TRBJ2-1
size: few
D: -
CDR3: CASSYSGEQFF
DNA: TGTGCCAGCAGTTACTCCGGAGAGCAGTTCTTC

V: TRBV6-6
J: TRBJ2-7
size: -
D: TRBD2
CDR3: CASSRLTSGEPYEQYF
DNA: TGTGCCAGCAGTCGCCTGACTAGCGGGGAACCCTACGAGCAGTACTTC

V: TRBV4-1
J: TRBJ2-1
size: few
D: TRBD1
CDR3: CASSRDRHNNEQFF
DNA: TGCGCCAGCAGCCGGGACAGACACAACAATGAGCAGTTCTTC

V: TRBV7-6
J: TRBJ2-7
size: few
D: TRBD2
CDR3: CASSLAASYEQYF
DNA: TGTGCCAGCAGCCTAGCGGCCTCCTACGAGCAGTACTTC

V: TRBV10-1
J: TRBJ2-7
size: -
D: TRBD2
CDR3: CASSLGTSGYEQYF
DNA: TGCGCCAGCAGCCTCGGGACTAGCGGCTACGAGCAGTACTTC

V: TRBV11-2
J: TRBJ2-1
size: -
D: TRBD2
CDR3: CASSLVRSGSFYNEQFF
DNA: TGTGCCAGCAGCTTAGTGCGTAGCGGGAGCTTCTACAATGAGCAGTTCTTC

V: TRBV7-6
J: TRBJ2-7
size: -
D: -
CDR3: CASSLVPWGEQYF
DNA: TGTGCCAGCAGCTTAGTGCCCTGGGGGGAGCAGTACTTC

V: TRBV7-2
J: TRBJ2-7
size: few
D: -
CDR3: CASSPGQNYEQYF
DNA: TGTGCCAGCAGCCCCGGACAAAACTACGAGCAGTACTTC

V: TRBV7-8
J: TRBJ2-3
size: -
D: TRBD1
CDR3: CASSPLTGLSTDTQYF
DNA: TGTGCCAGCAGCCCCCTGACAGGGCTAAGCACAGATACGCAGTATTTT

V: TRBV7-6
J: TRBJ2-1
size: -
D: TRBD2
CDR3: CASSFFMPGTSGRSYNEQFF
DNA: TGTGCCAGCAGCTTTTTTATGCCCGGGACTAGCGGGAGGTCCTACAATGAGCAGTTCTTC

V: TRBV19
J: TRBJ2-7
size: many
D: -
CDR3: CASSITTYRGEQYF
DNA: TGTGCCAGTAGTATTACAACTTACCGTGGCGAGCAGTACTTC